Listed here are 15 T cell receptor beta chains from one sample, sequenced in a study of blood T cell repertoires in COVID-19. This table comes from immunoSEQ multiplex PCR, and its TCRdb copy is limited to in-frame clones, with some not included. The table has approximately 210,000 clones, about nine tenths seen once. Material: peripheral blood. The receptors here all came from a man aged 30-40 years who had recovered from COVID-19.

The chain is built from TRBV12-2 and TRBJ2-1; TRBD2 is taken as the D call from the table, unchecked against the DNA. TRBV12-2 is an annotated pseudogene. The CDR3 contains 17 residues. The CDR3 DNA sequence: TGTGCAAGTCGCCCCACCATGCGGGGGAAGCCCTACAATGAGCAGTTCTTC. Its translation is CASRPTMRGKPYNEQFF.

The DNA for the CDR3 is TGCGCCAGCAGCTCGATGGGGCCGTGGAATGAGCAGTTCTTC. This gives the protein CASSSMGPWNEQFF. The chain has TRBV5-1 and TRBJ2-1; the D gene is possibly TRBD1 (5 bases). V dropped 3 bases and J dropped 7 bases, with 14 bases sitting between them. There are 14 residues in the CDR3. Germline V gene sequence: CDR1 SGHRS, CDR2 YFSETQ.

The V and J genes are TRBV20-1 and TRBJ1-1; D is uncertain. V was trimmed by 3 bases and J by 5 bases, leaving 7 bases between them. This CDR3 comprises 11 residues. Germline V gene lookup returns CDR1 DFQATT and CDR2 SNEGSKA (reference sequence). The CDR3 sequence is CSARPRTEAFF. For the CDR3, the DNA is TGCAGTGCTAGGCCGAGAACTGAAGCTTTCTTT.

The chain is built from TRBV5-1 and TRBJ1-4, with 7 bases identical to TRBD1. V dropped 4 bases and J dropped 6; count of bases not matched to a gene: 6. This CDR3 has 14 amino acids. The germline CDR1 and CDR2 sequences are SGHRS and YFSETQ. CDR3 loop: CASSPGTAYEKLFF. In DNA, the CDR3 is TGCGCCAGCAGCCCCGGGACAGCTTATGAAAAACTGTTTTTT.

CDR3: CASSSLLQGEAFF. The DNA for the CDR3 is TGTGCCAGCAGTTCCCTCCTACAGGGTGAAGCTTTCTTT. The chain employs TRBV6-5 and TRBJ1-1; a possible D gene is TRBD1 (6 bases). Germline V gene sequence: CDR1 MNHEY, CDR2 SVGAGI. The ends were cut back, 4 bases at V and 7 bases at J, with 13 bases in the middle. The CDR3 contains 13 residues.

The chain recombines TRBV9 with TRBJ2-2, with D possibly matching TRBD1 (5 bases). The CDR3 length is 14 residues. V was shortened by 10 bases and J by 0 bases, with 13 bases between the two germline ends. Germline V lookup: CDR1 SGDLS, CDR2 YYNGEE. Here the CDR3 reads CAGARLPNTGELFF. Written as DNA, the CDR3 is TGTGCCGGGGCTAGGCTTCCGAACACCGGGGAGCTGTTTTTT.

This clone has more than one count but fewer than ten. The chain uses TRBV28 and TRBJ1-1, with TRBD1 as a possible D gene (6 bases). The CDR3 is 15 amino acids. Germline-derived CDR1 and CDR2 are MDHEN and SYDVKM. Trimming shortened V by 2 bases and J by 8 bases, and 18 bases separated the two germline ends. CDR3: CASSLGQGYRKEAFF. Written as DNA, the CDR3 is TGTGCCAGCAGTTTAGGGCAGGGGTATAGGAAGGAAGCTTTCTTT.

There are a few counts of this clone. V gene TRBV7-2 combines with J gene TRBJ2-3; D may be TRBD2 (7 bases). The CDR3 is 18 amino acids. Germline V gene lookup returns CDR1 SGHTA and CDR2 FQGNSA. The V end was cut by 5 bases, the J end by 0 bases, with 21 bases between. The CDR3 loop is CASSVTAGALPSTDTQYF. The CDR3 bases are TGTGCCAGCAGCGTAACGGCGGGGGCACTACCTAGCACAGATACGCAGTATTTT.

As for this clone: A clone one base away is much larger, so this may be a read error. Distinct nucleotide sequences in the sample also encode this CDR3. V and J are TRBV11-2 and TRBJ1-2; D possibly corresponds to TRBD1 (6 bases). The ends were cut back, 3 bases at V and 2 bases at J, with 7 bases in the middle. This CDR3 region has 13 residues. Germline loops: CDR1 SGHAT, CDR2 FQNNGV. The CDR3 region is CASSLDSNYGYTF. CDR3 nucleotide sequence: TGTGCCAGCAGCTTGGACAGCAACTATGGCTACACCTTC.

The chain uses TRBV5-8 and TRBJ1-1; 8 bases match TRBD1. V lost 0 bases and J lost 1; bases outside the gene matches: 8. Germline V gives CDR1 SGHTS, CDR2 YDEGEE. The CDR3 spans 17 residues. CDR3 protein: CASSLGAGGASNTEAFF. DNA of the CDR3: TGTGCCAGCAGCTTGGGGGCAGGGGGCGCGTCGAACACTGAAGCTTTCTTT. The variable domain in full, completed from reference TRBV5-8 and TRBJ1-1, reads EAGVTQSPTHLIKTRGQQATLRCSPISGHTSVYWYQQALGLGLQFLLWYDEGEERNRGNFPPRFSGRQFPNYSSELNVNALELEDSALYLCASSLGAGGASNTEAFFGQGTRLTVV.

The chain recombines TRBV5-1 with TRBJ1-1; 8 bases are shared with TRBD1. Germline CDR1 SGHRS, CDR2 YFSETQ. The V gene end was trimmed by 2 bases and the J gene end by 1 base; junction bases not matched to a gene: 4. This CDR3 contains 15 residues. CDR3 coding DNA: TGCGCCAGCAGCTTTACAGGGGGACCGAACACTGAAGCTTTCTTT. Its protein product is CASSFTGGPNTEAFF.

The chain uses TRBV5-1 and TRBJ1-1; D ambiguous. Deletions cut 3 bases from V and 4 bases from J, with 10 bases between. Germline assignment: CDR1 SGHRS and CDR2 YFSETQ. CDR3 length: 13 residues. The CDR3 DNA reads TGCGCCAGCAGCTCGTTCAGTACCACTGAAGCTTTCTTT. This codes for CASSSFSTTEAFF.

The J gene is TRBJ1-1, the V gene TRBV7-6; D is unresolved. Germline CDR1 is SGHVS and CDR2 is FNYEAQ. V was shortened by 3 bases and J by 1 base, with 9 bases between the two germline ends. The CDR3 totals 14 residues. In nucleotides, the CDR3 is TGTGCCAGCAGCTTTCTAGACCCGAACACTGAAGCTTTCTTT. Translation gives CASSFLDPNTEAFF.

The chain carries TRBV2 and TRBJ1-6; D might be TRBD1 (5 bases). This CDR3 comprises 16 residues. V lost 2 bases and J lost 4, with 12 bases in between. The germline gives CDR1 SNHLY, CDR2 FYNNEI. The CDR3, as DNA: TGTGCCAGCAGTGAATCCAGGGTTCCTTATAATTCACCCCTCCACTTT. Its protein is CASSESRVPYNSPLHF.

J is TRBJ1-4 and V is TRBV25-1; D not resolved. The CDR3 spans 14 residues. Trimming removed 3 bases at V and 4 bases at J, with 9 bases between. Germline V gene lookup returns CDR1 MGHDK and CDR2 SYGVNS. This CDR3 is CASSDSGFNEKLFF. The CDR3 DNA reads as TGTGCCAGCAGTGATTCGGGTTTTAATGAAAAACTGTTTTTT.